The sequence of this T cell receptor beta chain was determined in a study of OX40 agonist ivuxolimab in advanced cancers. Study as a whole: Patients were dosed with the agonistic anti-OX40 (CD134) antibody ivuxolimab.

The data were produced by immunoSEQ multiplex PCR, yet TCRdb's version contains in-frame clones alone and is incomplete. The sample consists of 55,000 to 75,000 clones, approximately 90% of them appearing once. Patients were ruled out by autoimmune disease history or systemic immunosuppression. The germline V gene has CDR1 MNHEY and CDR2 SMNVEV (reference sequence). Losses at the gene ends were 2 bases for V and 0 bases for J; bases not matched to a gene: 13. The CDR3 loop spans 19 amino acids. The clonotype comes from an adult with an advanced solid tumor such as melanoma, head and neck, liver or kidney cancer. V is TRBV27 and J is TRBJ2-3, with 8 bases fitting TRBD2. The source material was CD4+ or CD8+ T cells sorted from blood, sampled in a trial of the OX40 agonist ivuxolimab. The CDR3 region has the DNA TGTGCCAGCAGTTTAGGAGCGGGAGCCTCCCCCTCTAGCACAGATACGCAGTATTTT. Amino acid sequence: CASSLGAGASPSSTDTQYF.